This entry lists 29 T cell receptor beta chains sequenced from one sample in a study of T-cell memory formation after mild COVID-19. TCRdb re-called the 5' RACE reads with MiXCR, one entry per CDR3 protein. The repertoire has 200,000 to 250,000 distinct CDR3 sequences, 7.5% to 10% of them found once; the top ten carry roughly 4%. Sequencing input: PBMCs or a T cell subset sorted from them (not recorded which). The receptors were sampled from a man aged 18 to 30 who had mild COVID-19 (a few samples of this study predate the infection). Cell type and time point are not known.

The V and J genes are TRBV3-1 and TRBJ2-5; 10 bases agree with TRBD2. Germline lookup yields CDR1 LGHDT and CDR2 YNNKEL (reference sequence). The CDR3 is 14 amino acids. The trim removed 0 bases at V and 5 bases at J, leaving 0 bases unmatched. The CDR3 loop is CASSQEAGGETQYF. The DNA for the CDR3 is TGTGCCAGCAGCCAAGAAGCGGGGGGGGAGACCCAGTACTTC.

This clonotype occurred a few times. The chain is built from TRBV6-2 or TRBV6-3 and TRBJ2-2; D is uncertain. The CDR3 consists of 16 residues. Germline CDR1 is MNHEY and CDR2 is SVGEGT. Trimming removed 0 bases at V and 3 bases at J, with 11 bases between. The CDR3 loop reads CASSYSGSHYTGELFF. The DNA for the CDR3 is TGTGCCAGCAGTTACTCGGGTAGCCACTACACCGGGGAGCTGTTTTTT.

The CDR3: CASSLRRGASTGELFF. Written as DNA, the CDR3 is TGTGCCAGCAGCCTCCGCCGGGGGGCGTCCACCGGGGAGCTGTTTTTT. The chain joins TRBV3-1 to TRBJ2-2; a possible D gene is TRBD2 (7 bases). Trimming pared 4 bases from V and 4 bases from J, leaving 16 bases between. This CDR3 is built from 16 residues. Per the germline V gene, CDR1 is LGHDT and CDR2 is YNNKEL (reference sequence).

J is TRBJ1-2 and V is TRBV4-3; D gene unclear. CDR1 is LGHNA and CDR2 is YSLEER in the germline V gene. The CDR3 contains 14 residues. Trimming pared 0 bases from V and 2 bases from J, leaving 7 bases between. The CDR3 nucleotides read TGCGCCAGCAGCCAAGATCCCCAGAACTATGGCTACACCTTC. This gives the protein CASSQDPQNYGYTF.

The chain employs TRBV6-2 or TRBV6-3 and TRBJ1-1, with D perhaps matching TRBD1 (5 bases). Trimming stripped 6 bases from V and 4 bases from J, with 18 bases between. CDR3 size: 15 residues. Germline CDR1 is MNHEY and CDR2 is SVGEGT. CDR3 nucleotide sequence: TGTGCCAGCAGCCCTCCCCGGGCAGGGTTCACTGAAGCTTTCTTT. Residues: CASSPPRAGFTEAFF.

V gene TRBV7-2 combines with J gene TRBJ1-2; D is unclear. The CDR3 spans 15 residues. With 0 bases removed from V and 1 base from J, the gap between germline ends came to 9 bases. Germline values: CDR1 SGHTA, CDR2 FQGNSA. The CDR3 loop reads CASSLASGDNYGYTF. Here the CDR3 DNA reads TGTGCCAGCAGCTTAGCGTCGGGCGATAACTATGGCTACACCTTC.

This clonotype showed up many times. The rearrangement links TRBV5-1 to TRBJ1-1; D is uncertain. Between the trimmed V and J ends, which lost 4 bases and 3 bases, there was a span of 13 bases. Germline V gene data show CDR1 as SGHRS and CDR2 as YFSETQ. The CDR3 length is 14 residues. CDR3 region: CASSLLGGDTEAFF. The CDR3 coding sequence is TGCGCCAGCAGCCTTCTCGGCGGGGACACTGAAGCTTTCTTT.

The chain uses TRBV27 and TRBJ1-5, with D possibly matching TRBD1 (5 bases). This CDR3 is built from 16 residues. The germline V gene has CDR1 MNHEY and CDR2 SMNVEV (reference sequence). Trimming cost V 5 bases and J 0 bases, with 14 bases left between them. CDR3 residues: CASSPAGPYSNQPQHF. The CDR3 nucleotides read TGTGCCAGCAGTCCGGCAGGGCCATATAGCAATCAGCCCCAGCATTTT.

This clonotype was found a few times. This chain uses TRBV19 with TRBJ1-1; TRBD1 agrees at 8 bases. CDR1 LNHDA and CDR2 SQIVND come from the germline V gene (reference sequence). CDR3 size: 13 residues. V shed 6 bases, J shed 0 bases, and the junction held 0 bases outside the gene matches. The CDR3 protein is CASRDRVNTEAFF. DNA for the CDR3: TGTGCCAGTAGGGACAGGGTGAACACTGAAGCTTTCTTT. Full variable domain (missing parts from reference TRBV19 and TRBJ1-1): DGGITQSPKYLFRKEGQNVTLSCEQNLNHDAMYWYRQDPGQGLRLIYYSQIVNDFQKGDIAEGYSVSREKKESFPLTVTSAQKNPTAFYLCASRDRVNTEAFFGQGTRLTVV.

The chain combines TRBV7-9 with TRBJ2-7, with D possibly matching TRBD2 (7 bases). This CDR3 comprises 14 residues. V lost 2 bases to trimming and J lost 5 bases, with 13 bases between them. Germline V CDR1 and CDR2: SEHNR, FQNEAQ (reference sequence). CDR3 sequence: CASSLLGGRDEQYV. Written as DNA, the CDR3 is TGTGCCAGCAGCTTACTAGGGGGGAGGGACGAGCAGTACGTC.

This clonotype was counted only a few times. The chain recombines TRBV11-3 with TRBJ2-3, with D possibly matching TRBD1 (5 bases). Looked up from germline, CDR1 is SGHNT and CDR2 is YENEEA. CDR3 length: 15 amino acids. The V gene lost 2 bases and the J gene lost 7 bases, with 16 bases spanning the gap. CDR3 protein: CASSLSDSLLNTQYF. The CDR3 DNA reads as TGTGCCAGCAGCTTAAGTGACAGCCTCCTGAATACGCAGTATTTT.

This sequence joins TRBV5-1 and TRBJ2-7, with D perhaps matching TRBD1 (6 bases). V was trimmed by 1 base and J by 0 bases, leaving 14 bases between them. The V gene's germline CDR1 is SGHRS and CDR2 YFSETQ. The CDR3 is made up of 16 amino acids. CDR3 sequence (DNA): TGCGCCAGCAGCTTGACATGGGACACGAGCTCCTACGAGCAGTACGTC. This sequence encodes CASSLTWDTSSYEQYV.

This clonotype was seen at least ten times. The chain recombines TRBV7-2 with TRBJ2-4, with D possibly matching TRBD1 (6 bases). Deletions cut 0 bases from V and 6 bases from J, with 9 bases between. CDR1 is SGHTA and CDR2 is FQGNSA in the germline V gene. The CDR3 is 14 amino acids. In DNA, the CDR3 is TGTGCCAGCAGCTTAGCAACAGGGATAAACATTCAGTACTTC. Amino acids: CASSLATGINIQYF. Variable domain in full (rest from reference TRBV7-2 and TRBJ2-4): GAGVSQSPSNKVTEKGKDVELRCDPISGHTALYWYRQSLGQGLEFLIYFQGNSAPDKSGLPSDRFSAERTGGSVSTLTIQRTQQEDSAVYLCASSLATGINIQYFGAGTRLSVL.

This clonotype appeared a few times. The J gene is TRBJ2-2, the V gene TRBV7-3; D gene ambiguous. CDR3 length equals 15 residues. In germline, CDR1 is SGHTA, CDR2 FQGTGA. V lost 2 bases and J lost 0, with 7 bases in between. DNA for the CDR3: TGTGCCAGCAGCTTACGTGGGGCGAACACCGGGGAGCTGTTTTTT. It translates to CASSLRGANTGELFF.

The rearrangement joins TRBV7-2 to TRBJ2-2; D gene unclear. This CDR3 region has 14 residues. V was clipped by 6 bases and J by 4 bases, with 12 bases between them. The germline CDR1 and CDR2 sequences are SGHTA and FQGNSA. The CDR3 DNA is TGTGCCAGCAGTTACGCCTCGGGCACCGGGGAGCTGTTTTTT. Its translation: CASSYASGTGELFF. Full variable domain (remainder filled in from reference TRBV7-2 and TRBJ2-2): GAGVSQSPSNKVTEKGKDVELRCDPISGHTALYWYRQSLGQGLEFLIYFQGNSAPDKSGLPSDRFSAERTGGSVSTLTIQRTQQEDSAVYLCASSYASGTGELFFGEGSRLTVL.

This clonotype was counted only a few times. The gene calls are TRBV5-1 and TRBJ1-1; D is undetermined. The germline gives CDR1 SGHRS, CDR2 YFSETQ. The CDR3 totals 15 residues. V dropped 6 bases and J dropped 1 base, with 16 bases sitting between them. The CDR3 here is CASIPTPAENTEAFF. The CDR3 nucleotides read TGCGCCAGCATACCAACCCCGGCCGAGAACACTGAAGCTTTCTTT.

This clonotype came up a few times. This rearrangement joins TRBV4-3 to TRBJ2-1; 8 bases match TRBD1. V trimming: 2 bases; J trimming: 7 bases; junction bases outside the gene matches: 4. The CDR3 covers 14 residues. Germline CDR1 and CDR2: LGHNA and YSLEER. This CDR3 reads CASSQPQGGNEQFF. The DNA of the CDR3 is TGCGCCAGCAGCCAACCACAGGGGGGAAATGAGCAGTTCTTC.

V usage is TRBV5-6 and J usage is TRBJ2-1; D is perhaps TRBD1 (5 bases). The germline gives CDR1 SGHDT, CDR2 YYEEEE. The CDR3 length is 15 residues. Trimming removed 0 bases at V and 9 bases at J, with 16 bases between. CDR3 bases: TGTGCCAGCAGCTTGGTCCAGGGAAGGCCTTTTGAGCAGTTCTTC. This sequence encodes CASSLVQGRPFEQFF. Together with reference TRBV5-6 and TRBJ2-1, the CDR3 gives the full variable domain: DAGVTQSPTHLIKTRGQQVTLRCSPKSGHDTVSWYQQALGQGPQFIFQYYEEEERQRGNFPDRFSGHQFPNYSSELNVNALLLGDSALYLCASSLVQGRPFEQFFGPGTRLTVL.

Many counts were recorded for this clonotype. J is TRBJ2-5 and V is TRBV6-2 or TRBV6-3; 12 bases align to TRBD2. The CDR3 has 15 amino acids. V lost 6 bases, J lost 5 bases, and 7 bases stayed unmatched. CDR1 is MNHEY and CDR2 is SVGEGT in the germline V gene. The CDR3 DNA is TGTGCCAGCAGCCGCCGACTAGCGGGGGTGGAGACCCAGTACTTC. It translates to CASSRRLAGVETQYF.

The chain employs TRBV18 and TRBJ2-7; 9 nucleotides agree with TRBD1. V shed 1 base and J 4 bases; nucleotides not matched to a gene: 2. Germline assignment: CDR1 KGHSH and CDR2 LQKENI. The CDR3 has 14 amino acids. As DNA, the CDR3 is TGTGCCAGCTCACCACGGACAGGGGAATACGAGCAGTACTTC. This codes for CASSPRTGEYEQYF.

The V gene is TRBV6-5, the J gene TRBJ1-2, with D possibly matching TRBD1 (5 bases). The CDR3 contains 11 residues. CDR1 is MNHEY, CDR2 SVGAGI, per germline. V gave up 2 bases and J gave up 11 bases, with 9 bases separating them. CDR3 loop: CASSYRGRYTF. The DNA of the CDR3 is TGTGCCAGCAGTTACAGGGGAAGATACACCTTC.

This clonotype has a count of ten or more. The chain joins TRBV3-1 to TRBJ2-5; D gene ambiguous. V gave up 0 bases and J gave up 2 bases, with 7 bases separating them. Germline-derived CDR1 and CDR2 are LGHDT and YNNKEL (reference sequence). This CDR3 region has 14 residues. The CDR3 bases are TGTGCCAGCAGCCAAGATTTACAGCAAGAGACCCAGTACTTC. As protein: CASSQDLQQETQYF.

This clonotype was seen a handful of times. V and J are TRBV5-1 and TRBJ2-2; D may be TRBD1 or TRBD2 (5 bases each). Trimming pared 4 bases from V and 0 bases from J, leaving 10 bases between. Germline CDR1 and CDR2: SGHRS and YFSETQ. There are 15 residues in the CDR3. As DNA, the CDR3 is TGCGCCAGCAGCCCGGGACGGCCGAACACCGGGGAGCTGTTTTTT. Translating it yields CASSPGRPNTGELFF. Full variable domain (missing parts from reference TRBV5-1 and TRBJ2-2): KAGVTQTPRYLIKTRGQQVTLSCSPISGHRSVSWYQQTPGQGLQFLFEYFSETQRNKGNFPGRFSGRQFSNSRSEMNVSTLELGDSALYLCASSPGRPNTGELFFGEGSRLTVL.

This clonotype has more than one count but fewer than ten. The rearrangement links TRBV5-5 to TRBJ1-5, with D possibly TRBD1 on 5 matching bases. The CDR3 covers 15 residues. The germline V gene has CDR1 SGHKS and CDR2 YYEKEE (reference sequence). Trimming left V 0 bases short and J 3 bases short, with 10 bases between. CDR3 coding DNA: TGTGCCAGCAGCTTGGGGAGGACACCCAATCAGCCCCAGCATTTT. Its protein product is CASSLGRTPNQPQHF.

This clonotype was counted between two and nine times. This rearrangement joins TRBV11-3 to TRBJ2-3; no definite D call. Germline CDR1 is SGHNT and CDR2 is YENEEA. The CDR3 runs to 13 residues. The V end was cut by 5 bases, the J end by 4 bases, with 10 bases between. For the CDR3, the DNA is TGTGCCAGCAGCCCCTCAGAGGCAGATACGCAGTATTTT. Its protein product is CASSPSEADTQYF.

This clonotype was seen at least ten times. The chain carries TRBV11-3 and TRBJ2-1; 9 bases agree with TRBD1. The V and J ends lost 8 bases and 8 bases, in that order; junction bases with no gene match: 16. Germline assignment: CDR1 SGHNT and CDR2 YENEEA. CDR3 length: 16 amino acids. The CDR3 sequence: CASSSLGTGSRDEQFF. For the CDR3, the DNA is TGTGCCAGCTCCTCGTTAGGGACAGGGAGCCGTGATGAGCAGTTCTTC.

V is TRBV5-1 and J is TRBJ2-5; the match to TRBD1 covers 7 bases. Germline lookup yields CDR1 SGHRS and CDR2 YFSETQ. CDR3 size: 13 residues. Unmatched junction bases numbered 1, after V lost 2 bases and J lost 3 bases. The CDR3 coding sequence is TGCGCCAGCAGCTTCACAGGGGAAGAGACCCAGTACTTC. It encodes CASSFTGEETQYF.

This clonotype was seen ten or more times. This chain uses TRBV6-2 or TRBV6-3 with TRBJ1-2; TRBD1 matches 8 bases. Germline CDR1 is MNHEY and CDR2 is SVGEGT. The CDR3 extends over 15 amino acids. J was trimmed by 4 bases and V by 4 bases; bases with no gene match: 8. The CDR3 DNA is TGTGCCAGCAGTTCCCGGACAGGGAGTGGCTATGGCTACACCTTC. This codes for CASSSRTGSGYGYTF.

This chain joins TRBV20-1 and TRBJ1-1, with 8 bases identical to TRBD1. With 1 base clipped from V and 0 bases from J, the junction kept 4 bases outside the gene matches. The CDR3 contains 15 residues. Germline assignment: CDR1 DFQATT and CDR2 SNEGSKA (reference sequence). CDR3 sequence: CSARGKDRVNTEAFF. CDR3 nucleotide sequence: TGCAGTGCTAGAGGAAAGGACAGGGTGAACACTGAAGCTTTCTTT.